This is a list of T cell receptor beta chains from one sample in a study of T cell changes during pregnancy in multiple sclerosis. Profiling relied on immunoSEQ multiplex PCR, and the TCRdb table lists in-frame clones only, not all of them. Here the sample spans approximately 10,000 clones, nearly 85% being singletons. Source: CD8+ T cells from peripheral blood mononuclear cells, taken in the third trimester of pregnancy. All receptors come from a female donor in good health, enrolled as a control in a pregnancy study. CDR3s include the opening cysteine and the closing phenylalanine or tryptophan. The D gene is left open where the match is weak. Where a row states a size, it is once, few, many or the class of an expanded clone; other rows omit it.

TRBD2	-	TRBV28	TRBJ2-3	CASSRWTSGGAGTDTQYF	TGTGCCAGCAGTCGATGGACTAGCGGGGGGGCGGGCACAGATACGCAGTATTTT
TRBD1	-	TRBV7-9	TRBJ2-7	CASSPPGTGNEQYF	TGTGCCAGCAGCCCCCCCGGGACAGGGAACGAGCAGTACTTC
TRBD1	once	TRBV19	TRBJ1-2	CASSIRGQDPYGYTF	TGTGCCAGTAGTATACGTGGACAGGACCCCTATGGCTACACCTTC
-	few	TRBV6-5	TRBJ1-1	CASSYEGYDTEAFF	TGTGCCAGCAGTTACGAGGGTTATGACACTGAAGCTTTCTTT
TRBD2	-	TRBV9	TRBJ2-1	CASSAERGTNNEQFF	TGTGCCAGCAGCGCCGAGCGGGGGACGAACAATGAGCAGTTCTTC
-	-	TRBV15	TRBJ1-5	CATSRDQSNQPQHF	TGTGCCACCAGCAGAGATCAGAGCAATCAGCCCCAGCATTTT
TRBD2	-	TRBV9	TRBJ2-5	CASSVAGSGGVETQYF	TGTGCCAGCAGCGTAGCTGGTAGCGGGGGGGTAGAGACCCAGTACTTC
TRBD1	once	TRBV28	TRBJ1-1	CASSLGPTGPNLNTEAFF	TGTGCCAGCAGTTTAGGACCGACAGGGCCTAATCTGAACACTGAAGCTTTCTTT
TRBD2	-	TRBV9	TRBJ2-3	CASSEGAGVTPDTQYF	TGTGCCAGCAGCGAGGGAGCGGGAGTAACCCCAGATACGCAGTATTTT
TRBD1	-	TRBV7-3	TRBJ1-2	CASSPGGQDYGYTF	TGTGCCAGCTCTCCAGGGGGGCAGGACTATGGCTACACCTTC
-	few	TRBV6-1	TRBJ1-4	CASSEEGTNEKLFF	TGTGCCAGCAGTGAAGAGGGGACTAATGAAAAACTGTTTTTT
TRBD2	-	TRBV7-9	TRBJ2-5	CASSHHGGTQQETQYF	TGTGCCAGCAGTCACCACGGGGGGACGCAACAAGAGACCCAGTACTTC
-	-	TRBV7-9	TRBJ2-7	CASSSPGQNYEQYF	TGTGCCAGCAGCTCCCCTGGACAAAACTACGAGCAGTACTTC
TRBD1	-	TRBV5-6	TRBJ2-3	CASSRRLPGGADTQYF	TGTGCCAGCAGCCGGCGGCTCCCAGGGGGTGCAGATACGCAGTATTTT
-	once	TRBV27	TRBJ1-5	CASSREGSNQPQHF	TGTGCCAGCAGCAGGGAGGGGAGCAATCAGCCCCAGCATTTT
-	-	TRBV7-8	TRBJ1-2	CASSFLRGYGYTF	TGTGCCAGCAGCTTTCTACGGGGCTATGGCTACACCTTC
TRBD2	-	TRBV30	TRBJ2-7	CAWKGRGTSGRGYEQYF	TGTGCCTGGAAGGGGAGGGGGACTAGCGGGAGAGGTTACGAGCAGTACTTC
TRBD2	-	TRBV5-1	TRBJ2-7	CASSGRLAGPNYEQYF	TGCGCCAGCAGCGGGAGACTAGCGGGACCCAACTACGAGCAGTACTTC
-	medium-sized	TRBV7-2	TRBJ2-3	CASSFRWSEGGTDTQYF	TGTGCCAGCAGCTTCCGATGGTCGGAAGGGGGCACAGATACGCAGTATTTT
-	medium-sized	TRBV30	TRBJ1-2	CAWSVQDAFSHGYTF	TGTGCCTGGAGTGTACAGGACGCCTTCTCGCATGGCTACACCTTC
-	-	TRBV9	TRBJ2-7	CASSVGTGTRTYEQYF	TGTGCCAGCAGCGTAGGCACCGGGACTCGTACTTACGAGCAGTACTTC
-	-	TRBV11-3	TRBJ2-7	CASSLTPSSYEQYF	TGTGCCAGCAGCTTAACCCCCAGCTCCTACGAGCAGTACTTC
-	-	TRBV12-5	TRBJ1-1	CASGFERGNTEAFF	TGTGCTAGTGGTTTCGAGAGGGGGAATACTGAAGCTTTCTTT
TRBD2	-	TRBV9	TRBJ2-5	CASSVGAGGSETQYF	TGTGCCAGCAGCGTAGGGGCGGGAGGGTCGGAGACCCAGTACTTC
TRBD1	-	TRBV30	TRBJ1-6	CAWSLTGPNSPLHF	TGTGCCTGGAGTCTGACAGGGCCTAATTCACCCCTCCACTTT
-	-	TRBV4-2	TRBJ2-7	CASSQDRAYEQYF	TGTGCCAGCAGCCAAGACAGGGCCTACGAGCAGTACTTC
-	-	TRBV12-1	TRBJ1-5	CASSSTGHNQPQHF	TGTGCCAGCAGCTCGACAGGGCACAATCAGCCCCAGCATTTT
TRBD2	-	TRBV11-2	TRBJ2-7	CASSSGLAGFHEQYF	TGTGCCAGCAGTTCGGGACTAGCGGGATTCCACGAGCAGTACTTC
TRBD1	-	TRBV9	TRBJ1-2	CASSTGTGLHF	TGTGCCAGCAGCACCGGGACAGGTCTTCACTTC
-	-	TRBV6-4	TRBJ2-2	CASSPGSDTGELFF	TGTGCCAGCAGTCCGGGATCAGACACCGGGGAGCTGTTTTTT
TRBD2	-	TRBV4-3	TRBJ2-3	CASSPVRGGADTQYF	TGCGCCAGCAGCCCCGTGCGGGGGGGCGCAGATACGCAGTATTTT
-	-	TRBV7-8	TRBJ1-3	CASSFREGGNTIYF	TGTGCCAGCAGCTTTAGGGAGGGTGGAAACACCATATATTTT
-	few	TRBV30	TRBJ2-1	CAWSGASFDEQFF	TGTGCCTGGAGTGGGGCTTCGTTCGATGAGCAGTTCTTC